The entry below describes one T cell receptor (beta chain). Sequenced by immunoSEQ multiplex PCR; TCRdb stores in-frame clones only, minus some. The sample holds thousands of clones, roughly 84% seen once. Trimming pared 4 bases from V and 8 bases from J, leaving 11 bases between. The CDR3 length is 13 residues. Germline CDR1 reads SGHTA; CDR2 reads FQGNSA. Time point reported: recipient sample about 28 days before transplant, after cytoreduction. The sample is drawn from a study of T cell clonotyping in hematopoietic cell transplantation. The sample consisted of peripheral blood mononuclear cells, taken before stem cell transplant. This TCR derives from a woman in her fifties or sixties with acute myeloid leukemia. Some clones in this sample may be carry-over from other donors' samples. The chain combines TRBV7-2 with TRBJ2-2; tentative D call: TRBD1 (5 bases). Written as DNA, the CDR3 is TGTGCCAGCAGCTCCCAAAGGGGAGGGGAGCTGTTTTTT. Amino acids: CASSSQRGGELFF.